These T cell receptor beta chains were read from a single sample in a study of blood T cell repertoires in COVID-19. Clones were sequenced by immunoSEQ multiplex PCR, and TCRdb holds only the in-frame ones, with some missing. The table records roughly 160,000 clones, approximately 90% of them present only once. The source material was peripheral blood. Source of these receptors: a man aged 18 to 29 with acute or convalescent COVID-19. Each CDR3 is given with its conserved first and last residue.

V gene: TRBV3-1/TRBV3-2
J gene: TRBJ1-1
CDR3 length: 21
CDR3 protein: CASSRGPGQGFLRKNTLKAFF

V gene: TRBV6-4
J gene: TRBJ2-1
CDR3 length: 17
CDR3 protein: CASSDGAGTGRGDEQFF

V gene: TRBV7-9
J gene: TRBJ2-7
CDR3 length: 17
CDR3 protein: CASSLVQGGVLFYEQYF

V gene: TRBV19
J gene: TRBJ2-1
CDR3 length: 13
CDR3 protein: CASTQKRTGGQFF

V gene: TRBV6-5
J gene: TRBJ1-4
CDR3 length: 11
CDR3 protein: CASGTGAKLFF

V gene: TRBV24-1
J gene: TRBJ1-2
CDR3 length: 15
CDR3 protein: CATSEHDSPHYGYTF

V gene: TRBV2
J gene: TRBJ1-2
CDR3 length: 16
CDR3 protein: CASSQLRTATYYGYTF

V gene: TRBV3-1/TRBV3-2
J gene: TRBJ2-7
CDR3 length: 15
CDR3 protein: CASSHPSGGLYEQYF

V gene: TRBV27
J gene: TRBJ1-5
CDR3 length: 14
CDR3 protein: CASSGGQNNQPQHF

V gene: TRBV7-6
J gene: TRBJ1-2
CDR3 length: 14
CDR3 protein: CASSLQGPDYGYTF

V gene: TRBV5-1
J gene: TRBJ1-1
CDR3 length: 13
CDR3 protein: CASSSQGYTEAFF

V gene: TRBV5-4
J gene: TRBJ2-7
CDR3 length: 15
CDR3 protein: CASSRGLAGNYEQYF

V gene: TRBV27
J gene: TRBJ2-7
CDR3 length: 17
CDR3 protein: CASSFDRGVGNYDEQYF

V gene: TRBV5-1
J gene: TRBJ2-2
CDR3 length: 16
CDR3 protein: CASSFLAGANTGELFF

V gene: TRBV19
J gene: TRBJ2-1
CDR3 length: 15
CDR3 protein: CASSIVYRGYNEQFF

V gene: TRBV27
J gene: TRBJ2-7
CDR3 length: 15
CDR3 protein: CASNPSGGFFYEQYF

V gene: TRBV6-6
J gene: TRBJ1-1
CDR3 length: 17
CDR3 protein: CASNRIQGLGVNTEAFF

V gene: TRBV7-9
J gene: TRBJ1-2
CDR3 length: 14
CDR3 protein: CASSLGTANYGYTF

V gene: TRBV5-6
J gene: TRBJ1-2
CDR3 length: 15
CDR3 protein: CASSLVAREGYGYTF

V gene: TRBV5-1
J gene: TRBJ2-3
CDR3 length: 15
CDR3 protein: CASSLVRGSTDTQYF

V gene: TRBV10-3
J gene: TRBJ1-1
CDR3 length: 13
CDR3 protein: CAIGQGMNTEAFF

V gene: TRBV9
J gene: TRBJ2-4
CDR3 length: 16
CDR3 protein: CASSPTSGGAKNIQYF

V gene: TRBV24-1
J gene: TRBJ2-7
CDR3 length: 14
CDR3 protein: CATLDRPFSYEQYF

V gene: TRBV18
J gene: TRBJ2-1
CDR3 length: 15
CDR3 protein: CASSPTSGGLSEQFF

V gene: TRBV6-5
J gene: TRBJ2-1
CDR3 length: 15
CDR3 protein: CASSETGARYNEQFF

V gene: TRBV30
J gene: TRBJ2-1
CDR3 length: 13
CDR3 protein: CAWSVPIYNEQFF

V gene: TRBV19
J gene: TRBJ2-1
CDR3 length: 15
CDR3 protein: CASRIRQGSYNEQFF

V gene: TRBV6-5
J gene: TRBJ1-5
CDR3 length: 14
CDR3 protein: CASKRESSNQPQHF

V gene: TRBV7-9
J gene: TRBJ1-6
CDR3 length: 14
CDR3 protein: CASSLRGDNSPLHF

V gene: TRBV15
J gene: TRBJ2-5
CDR3 length: 14
CDR3 protein: CATSNRDSHETQYF

V gene: TRBV7-9
J gene: TRBJ2-3
CDR3 length: 18
CDR3 protein: CASSLGGTGVIWTDTQYF

V gene: TRBV27
J gene: TRBJ1-5
CDR3 length: 13
CDR3 protein: CASRGGMYQPQHF

V gene: TRBV9
J gene: TRBJ2-6
CDR3 length: 16
CDR3 protein: CASSATGHSGANVLTF

V gene: TRBV25-1
J gene: TRBJ1-2
CDR3 length: 16
CDR3 protein: CASSESGGQGASGYTF

V gene: TRBV6-7
J gene: TRBJ1-5
CDR3 length: 19
CDR3 protein: CASSYSIVGQGRSNQPQHF

V gene: TRBV6-4
J gene: TRBJ1-1
CDR3 length: 16
CDR3 protein: CASSVHRGLRTTEAFF

V gene: TRBV6-5
J gene: TRBJ1-1
CDR3 length: 15
CDR3 protein: CASSPQGVANTEAFF

V gene: TRBV5-1
J gene: TRBJ1-4
CDR3 length: 16
CDR3 protein: CASSKGRESTNEKLFF

V gene: TRBV5-6
J gene: TRBJ1-5
CDR3 length: 14
CDR3 protein: CASSFGDSNQPQHF